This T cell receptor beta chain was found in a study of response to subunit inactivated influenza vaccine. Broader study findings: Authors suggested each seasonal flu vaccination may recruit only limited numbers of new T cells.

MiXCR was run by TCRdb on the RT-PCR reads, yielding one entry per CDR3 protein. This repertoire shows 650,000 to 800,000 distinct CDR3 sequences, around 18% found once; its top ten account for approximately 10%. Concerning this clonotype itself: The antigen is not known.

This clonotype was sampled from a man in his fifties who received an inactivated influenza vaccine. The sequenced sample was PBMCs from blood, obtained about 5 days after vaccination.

CDR3 nucleotide sequence: TGTGCCAGCAGCTCTACAACGGGACAGGACTACGAGCAGTACTTC. Translated: CASSSTTGQDYEQYF. J is TRBJ2-7 and V is TRBV7-8; 8 positions match TRBD1. The V and J ends lost 4 bases and 3 bases, in that order; junction bases with no gene match: 8. CDR1 is SGHVS and CDR2 is FQNEAQ in the germline V gene. This CDR3 is built from 15 residues. The whole variable domain, remainder taken from reference TRBV7-8 and TRBJ2-7, is GAGVSQSPRYKVAKRGQDVALRCDPISGHVSLFWYQQALGQGPEFLTYFQNEAQLDKSGLPSDRFFAERPEGSVSTLKIQRTQQEDSAVYLCASSSTTGQDYEQYFGPGTRLTVT.